The sequence of this TCR beta chain was determined in a study of T cells after yellow fever vaccination. Whole-study findings and limits: Researchers report a weaker secondary response that nonetheless peaked faster, day 5 versus 15.

TCRdb redid the calling of the 5' RACE reads with MiXCR, one entry per CDR3 protein. The table lists fewer than 450,000 distinct CDR3 sequences, 7% to 9% of them singletons, with 17% in the top ten. This clonotype was counted only a few times. Antigen unknown. V gave up 3 bases and J gave up 0 bases, with 10 bases separating them. This CDR3 is 14 amino acids long. From germline, CDR1 is SGHRS and CDR2 YFSETQ. The specimen was PBMCs, collected about 41 days after the first yellow fever vaccination. This clonotype was obtained from a man younger than 30 who received the YFV17D yellow fever vaccine. The V and J genes are TRBV5-1 and TRBJ2-7, with D possibly being TRBD1 (5 bases). CDR3 DNA: TGCGCCAGCAGCTCACGACAGATCTCCTACGAGCAGTACTTC. Translation: CASSSRQISYEQYF.